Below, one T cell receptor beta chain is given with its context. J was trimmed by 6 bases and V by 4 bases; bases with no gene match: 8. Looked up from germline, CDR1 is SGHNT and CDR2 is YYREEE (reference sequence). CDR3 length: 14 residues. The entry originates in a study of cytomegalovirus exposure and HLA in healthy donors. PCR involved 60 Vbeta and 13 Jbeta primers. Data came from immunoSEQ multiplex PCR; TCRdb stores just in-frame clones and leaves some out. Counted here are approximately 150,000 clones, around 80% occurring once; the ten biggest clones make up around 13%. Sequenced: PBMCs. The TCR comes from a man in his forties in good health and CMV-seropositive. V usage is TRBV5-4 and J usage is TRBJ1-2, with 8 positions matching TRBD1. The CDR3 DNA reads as TGTGCCAGCAGCCTGCCAGGGGGCGCCGATGGCTACACCTTC. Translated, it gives CASSLPGGADGYTF.